This paragraph covers one TCR beta chain sequence. The target antigen is unknown. The CDR3 totals 11 residues. The V and J ends lost 8 bases and 6 bases respectively, with 11 bases between them. Germline CDR1 and CDR2: MNHEY and SVGAGI. Every bit of the isolated RNA underwent reverse transcription, so sequencing read expressed TCRB transcripts. Only in-frame clones appear in the TCRdb table, and some are missing; sequencing was by immunoSEQ multiplex PCR. The repertoire has approximately 340,000 clones, about 15% of them found once; the top ten carry under 0.02%. This record comes from a study of beta chain features in type 1 diabetes. Study observations and caveats: HLA influence on TCRB rearrangement stayed unresolved here.

The chain couples TRBV6-5 to TRBJ2-7; the D is unclear. The sample comprised naive CD4+ T cells from blood. The TCR comes from a young woman in good health. The CDR3 coding sequence is TGTGCCAGCGGCGACTGGGTCGAGCAGTACTTC. Amino acids: CASGDWVEQYF.